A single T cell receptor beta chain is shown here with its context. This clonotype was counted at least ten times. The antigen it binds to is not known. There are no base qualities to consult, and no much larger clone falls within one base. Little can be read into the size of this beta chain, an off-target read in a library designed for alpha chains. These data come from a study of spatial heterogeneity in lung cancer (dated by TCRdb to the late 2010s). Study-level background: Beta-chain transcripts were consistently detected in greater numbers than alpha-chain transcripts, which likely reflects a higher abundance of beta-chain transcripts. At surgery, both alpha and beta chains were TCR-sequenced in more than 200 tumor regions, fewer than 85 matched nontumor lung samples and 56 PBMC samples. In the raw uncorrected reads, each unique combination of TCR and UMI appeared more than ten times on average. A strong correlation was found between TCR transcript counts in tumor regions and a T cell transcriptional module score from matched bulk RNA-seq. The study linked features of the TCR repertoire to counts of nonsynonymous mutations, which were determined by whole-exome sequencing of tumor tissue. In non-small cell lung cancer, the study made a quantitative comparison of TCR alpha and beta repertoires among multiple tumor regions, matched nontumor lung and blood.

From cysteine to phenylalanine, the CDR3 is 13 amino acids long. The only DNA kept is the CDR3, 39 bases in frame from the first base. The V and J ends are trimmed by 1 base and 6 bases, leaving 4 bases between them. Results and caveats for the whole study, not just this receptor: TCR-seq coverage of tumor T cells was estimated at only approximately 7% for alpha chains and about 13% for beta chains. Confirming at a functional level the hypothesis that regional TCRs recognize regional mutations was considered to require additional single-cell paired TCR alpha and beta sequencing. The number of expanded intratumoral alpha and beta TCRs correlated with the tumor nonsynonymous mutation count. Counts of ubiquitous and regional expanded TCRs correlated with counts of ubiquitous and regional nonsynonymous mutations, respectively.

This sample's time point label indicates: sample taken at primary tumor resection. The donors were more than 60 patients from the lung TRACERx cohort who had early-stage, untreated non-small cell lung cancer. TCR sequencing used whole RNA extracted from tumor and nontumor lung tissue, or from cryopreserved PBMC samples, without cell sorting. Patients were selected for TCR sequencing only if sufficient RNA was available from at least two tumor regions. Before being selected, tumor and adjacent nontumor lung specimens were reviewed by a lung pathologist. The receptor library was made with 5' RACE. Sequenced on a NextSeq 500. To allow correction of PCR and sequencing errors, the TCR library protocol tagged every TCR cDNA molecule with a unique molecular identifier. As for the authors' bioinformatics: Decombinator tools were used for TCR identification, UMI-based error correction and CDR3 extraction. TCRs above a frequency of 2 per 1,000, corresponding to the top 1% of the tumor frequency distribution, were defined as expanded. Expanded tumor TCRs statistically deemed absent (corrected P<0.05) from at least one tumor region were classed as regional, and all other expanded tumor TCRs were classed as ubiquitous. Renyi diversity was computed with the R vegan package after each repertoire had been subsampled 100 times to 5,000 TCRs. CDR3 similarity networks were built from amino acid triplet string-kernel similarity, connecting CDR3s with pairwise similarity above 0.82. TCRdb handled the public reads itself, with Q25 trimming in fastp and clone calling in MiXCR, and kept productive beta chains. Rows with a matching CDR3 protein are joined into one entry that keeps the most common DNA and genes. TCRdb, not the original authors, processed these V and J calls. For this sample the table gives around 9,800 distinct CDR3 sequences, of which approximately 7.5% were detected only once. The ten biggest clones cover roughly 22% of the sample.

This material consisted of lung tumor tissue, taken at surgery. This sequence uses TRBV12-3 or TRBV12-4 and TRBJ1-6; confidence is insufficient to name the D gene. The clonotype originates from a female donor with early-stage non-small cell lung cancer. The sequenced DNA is TGTGCCAGCAGTTTAGACATTAATTCACCCCTCCACTTT. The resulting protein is CASSLDINSPLHF.